One sample yielded the 8 T cell receptor beta chains listed below, sequenced in a study of blood T cell repertoires in COVID-19. Repertoires were generated with immunoSEQ multiplex PCR, while TCRdb's copy carries only in-frame clones and drops some. Among a few hundred thousand clones listed, approximately 81% were seen once. Sequencing was performed on peripheral blood. The receptors shown here come from a woman under 30 with acute or convalescent COVID-19.

The V call is TRBV3-1 (or the pseudogene TRBV3-2), the J call TRBJ1-5; 7 bases fit TRBD1. This CDR3 spans 15 amino acids. The V and J ends lost 4 bases and 0 bases, in that order; junction bases with no gene match: 3. Germline CDR1 LGHDT, CDR2 YNNKEL (reference sequence). The CDR3 loop is CASSPGTDSNQPQHF. For the CDR3, the DNA is TGTGCCAGCAGCCCCGGGACAGATAGCAATCAGCCCCAGCATTTT.

The chain joins TRBV5-6 to TRBJ1-1; 7 bases align to TRBD1. CDR3 size: 14 residues. Trimming cost V 4 bases and J 4 bases; bases outside gene matches: 7. The germline gives CDR1 SGHDT, CDR2 YYEEEE. This CDR3 is CASSPTDRATEAFF. The CDR3 DNA reads as TGTGCCAGCAGCCCTACAGACAGGGCCACTGAAGCTTTCTTT. The full variable domain, rest sourced from reference TRBV5-6 and TRBJ1-1, is DAGVTQSPTHLIKTRGQQVTLRCSPKSGHDTVSWYQQALGQGPQFIFQYYEEEERQRGNFPDRFSGHQFPNYSSELNVNALLLGDSALYLCASSPTDRATEAFFGQGTRLTVV.

The V call is TRBV6-1, the J call TRBJ1-3, with D uncertain. The CDR3 sequence is 13 residues long. Deletions cut 6 bases from V and 4 bases from J, with 10 bases between. Per the germline V gene, CDR1 is MNHNS and CDR2 is SASEGT. The CDR3 bases are TGTGCCAGCAGCGGGAGGGCGGGAAACACCATATATTTT. Translated, it gives CASSGRAGNTIYF.

The rearrangement links TRBV6-4 to TRBJ1-2; TRBD1 aligns across 8 bases. Germline V gives CDR1 MRHNA, CDR2 SNTAGT. J gave up 7 bases and V 2 bases, and 21 bases lay outside the gene matches. This CDR3 has 19 amino acids. The CDR3: CASSDGGSGTGLGKSGYTF. CDR3 nucleotide sequence: TGTGCCAGCAGTGACGGAGGTTCCGGGACAGGCCTGGGGAAGAGTGGCTACACCTTC.

The rearrangement links TRBV5-4 to TRBJ2-1, with 10 positions matching TRBD2. Germline loops: CDR1 SGHNT, CDR2 YYREEE (reference sequence). The trim removed 0 bases at V and 6 bases at J, leaving 3 bases unmatched. The CDR3 has 15 residues. DNA for the CDR3: TGTGCCAGCAGCTTGGGGGTAGCGGGGGGCAATGAGCAGTTCTTC. Protein sequence: CASSLGVAGGNEQFF.

The genes are TRBV30 and TRBJ2-3; TRBD1 matches at 12 bases. Losses at the gene ends were 8 bases for V and 4 bases for J; bases not matched to a gene: 7. Germline V CDR1 and CDR2: GTSNPN, SVGIG (reference sequence). This CDR3 has 14 amino acids. As DNA, the CDR3 is TGTGCCCGCGATAGGGACAGGGGGCCAGATACGCAGTATTTT. Amino acid sequence: CARDRDRGPDTQYF.

This clone was counted between two and nine times. The V gene is TRBV30, the J gene TRBJ2-2, with D maybe TRBD2 (5 bases). Germline V gene sequence: CDR1 GTSNPN, CDR2 SVGIG (reference sequence). Trimming shortened V by 4 bases and J by 5 bases, and 11 bases separated the two germline ends. The CDR3 runs to 13 residues. CDR3 region: CAWKPSGTGELFF. CDR3 in DNA: TGTGCCTGGAAGCCCAGCGGTACCGGGGAGCTGTTTTTT.

V is TRBV28 and J is TRBJ2-1; D is ambiguous. V shed 5 bases and J shed 1 base, with 9 bases lying between them. Germline V gene lookup returns CDR1 MDHEN and CDR2 SYDVKM. The CDR3 spans 14 residues. CDR3 nucleotides: TGTGCCAGCAGTGACCCGGGTTCCTACAATGAGCAGTTCTTC. It codes for CASSDPGSYNEQFF.